The T cell receptor (beta chain) described here comes from a study of Ad26.COV2.S vaccination and SARS-CoV-2 variants. Study information: The study gave Ad26.COV2.S intramuscularly, once or twice 56 days apart.

The V end lost 3 bases, the J end lost 4 bases, and 5 bases lay between the germline ends. Germline lookup yields CDR1 LGHDT and CDR2 YNNKEL (reference sequence). This CDR3 spans 12 amino acids. Details on this clone: Other DNA sequences in this specimen translate into the identical CDR3.

Treatment given: roughly 19 received Ad26.COV2.S at low or high dose, single or two shots; 5 received placebo; per-sample allocation not given. Day 63 following the first vaccine or placebo injection was when the samples were taken. Based in Boston, the donor was an adult of 18-55 years. Profiled with immunoSEQ multiplex PCR; TCRdb holds only in-frame clones, not every one. Of 430,000 or so clones listed, 89% were seen once; the top ten hold about 2.4%. Material: peripheral blood, obtained in a trial of Ad26.COV2.S vaccine versus placebo. The rearrangement links TRBV3-1 (or the pseudogene TRBV3-2) to TRBJ2-3; D is unclear. The TCR comes from a person between 18 and 65 years old who received the Ad26.COV2.S COVID-19 vaccine or a placebo. The CDR3 sequence is CASSHYADTQYF. CDR3 bases: TGTGCCAGCAGCCATTACGCAGATACGCAGTATTTT.